This note documents a single T cell receptor (beta chain) sequence. V was pared by 4 bases and J by 7 bases, with 15 bases of the junction left unmatched. Germline V CDR1 and CDR2: SEHNR, FQNEAQ (reference sequence). This CDR3 has 16 residues. Profiling relied on immunoSEQ multiplex PCR, and the TCRdb table lists in-frame clones only, not all of them. The sample consists of some 680,000 clones, roughly 73% of them appearing once. The data are from a study of shared clonotypes between healthy human individuals. A split of CD4+ cells into CD45RA+ naive and CD45RA-negative memory subsets was performed. This rearrangement joins TRBV7-9 to TRBJ1-2; TRBD1 matches at 7 bases. The sequenced sample consisted of memory CD4+ T cells sorted from blood. Stated subset: CD45RA-negative fraction. The sequence came from a woman in her twenties or thirties in good health. In DNA form, the CDR3 reads TGTGCCAGCAGCTCCCAGGGGGGACAGAAATTCGGTGGCTACACCTTC. It is translated as CASSSQGGQKFGGYTF.